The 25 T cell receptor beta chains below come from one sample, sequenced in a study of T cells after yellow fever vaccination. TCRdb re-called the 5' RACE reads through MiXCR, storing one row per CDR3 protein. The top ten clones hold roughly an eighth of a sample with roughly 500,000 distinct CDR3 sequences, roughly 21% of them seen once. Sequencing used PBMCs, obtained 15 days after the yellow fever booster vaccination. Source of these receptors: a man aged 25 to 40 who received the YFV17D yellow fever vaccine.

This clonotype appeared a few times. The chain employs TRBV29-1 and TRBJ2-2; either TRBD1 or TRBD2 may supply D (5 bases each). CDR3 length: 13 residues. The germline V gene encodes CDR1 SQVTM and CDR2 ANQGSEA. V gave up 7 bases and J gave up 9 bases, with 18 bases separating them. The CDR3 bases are TGCAGCGCGAGAGGGGCAAACCCCCGGGAGCTGTTTTTT. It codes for CSARGANPRELFF.

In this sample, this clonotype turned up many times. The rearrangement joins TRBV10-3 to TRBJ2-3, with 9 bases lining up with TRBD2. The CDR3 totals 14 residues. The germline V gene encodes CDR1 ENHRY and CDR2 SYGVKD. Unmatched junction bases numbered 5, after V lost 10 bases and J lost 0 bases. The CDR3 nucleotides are TGTGCCACCTCTAGCGGGACTAGCACAGATACGCAGTATTTT. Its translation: CATSSGTSTDTQYF.

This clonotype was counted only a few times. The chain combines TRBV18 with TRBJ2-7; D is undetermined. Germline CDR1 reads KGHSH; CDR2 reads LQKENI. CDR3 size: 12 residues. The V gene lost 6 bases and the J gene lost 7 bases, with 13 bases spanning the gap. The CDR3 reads CASSPSLLEQYF. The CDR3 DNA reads TGTGCCAGCTCCCCGAGCCTTTTGGAGCAGTACTTC.

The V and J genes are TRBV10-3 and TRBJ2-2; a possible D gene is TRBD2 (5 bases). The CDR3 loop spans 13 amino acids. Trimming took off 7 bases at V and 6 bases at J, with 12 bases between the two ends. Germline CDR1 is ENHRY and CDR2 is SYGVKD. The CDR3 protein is CAITEGFPGELFF. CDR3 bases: TGTGCCATCACCGAGGGTTTCCCCGGGGAGCTGTTTTTT.

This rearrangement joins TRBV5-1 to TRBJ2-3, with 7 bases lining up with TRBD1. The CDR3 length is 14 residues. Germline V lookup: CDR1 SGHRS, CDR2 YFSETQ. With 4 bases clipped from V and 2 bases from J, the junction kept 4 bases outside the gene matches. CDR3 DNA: TGCGCCAGCAGCCCGGGACAGTTCACAGATACGCAGTATTTT. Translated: CASSPGQFTDTQYF. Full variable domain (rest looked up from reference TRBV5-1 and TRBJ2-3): KAGVTQTPRYLIKTRGQQVTLSCSPISGHRSVSWYQQTPGQGLQFLFEYFSETQRNKGNFPGRFSGRQFSNSRSEMNVSTLELGDSALYLCASSPGQFTDTQYFGPGTRLTVL.

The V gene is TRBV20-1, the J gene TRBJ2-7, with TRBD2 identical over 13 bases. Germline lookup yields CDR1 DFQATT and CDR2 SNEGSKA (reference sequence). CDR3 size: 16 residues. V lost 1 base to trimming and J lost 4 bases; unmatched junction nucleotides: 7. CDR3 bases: TGCAGTGCTAGAGGGACTAGCGGGAGCACGTGGTACGAGCAGTACTTC. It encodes CSARGTSGSTWYEQYF.

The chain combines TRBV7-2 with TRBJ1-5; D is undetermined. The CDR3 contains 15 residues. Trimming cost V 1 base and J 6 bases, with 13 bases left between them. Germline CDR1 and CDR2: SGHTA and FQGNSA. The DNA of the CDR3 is TGTGCCAGCAGCTTAGAGGCACGTCGCAGTCAGCCCCAGCATTTT. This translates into CASSLEARRSQPQHF.

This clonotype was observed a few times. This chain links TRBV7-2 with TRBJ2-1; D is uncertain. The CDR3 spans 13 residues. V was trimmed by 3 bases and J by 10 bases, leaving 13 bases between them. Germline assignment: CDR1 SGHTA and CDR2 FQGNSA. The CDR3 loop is CASSFFNPAEQFF. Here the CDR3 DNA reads TGTGCCAGCAGCTTTTTTAACCCGGCGGAGCAGTTCTTC.

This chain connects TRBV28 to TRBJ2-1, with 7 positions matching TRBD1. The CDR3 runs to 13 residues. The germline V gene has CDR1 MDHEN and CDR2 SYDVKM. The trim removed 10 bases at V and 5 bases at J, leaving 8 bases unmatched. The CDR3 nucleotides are TGTGCCACTACAAGACAGGGCCACAATGAGCAGTTCTTC. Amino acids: CATTRQGHNEQFF.

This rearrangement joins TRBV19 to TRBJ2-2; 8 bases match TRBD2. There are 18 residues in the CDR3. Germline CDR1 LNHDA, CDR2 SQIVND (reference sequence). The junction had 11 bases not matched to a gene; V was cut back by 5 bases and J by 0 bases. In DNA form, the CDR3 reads TGTGCCAGTAGTTTCCTAGCGGGCATCAGATCGAACACCGGGGAGCTGTTTTTT. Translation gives CASSFLAGIRSNTGELFF.

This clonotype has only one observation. CDR3 residues: CASDQTGGRQPQHF. The CDR3 DNA reads TGTGCCAGCGACCAAACTGGGGGGCGTCAGCCCCAGCATTTT. The chain joins TRBV27 to TRBJ1-5, with D perhaps TRBD1 (6 bases). Trimming stripped 8 bases from V and 6 bases from J, with 17 bases between. Germline CDR1 MNHEY, CDR2 SMNVEV (reference sequence). The CDR3 runs 14 residues.

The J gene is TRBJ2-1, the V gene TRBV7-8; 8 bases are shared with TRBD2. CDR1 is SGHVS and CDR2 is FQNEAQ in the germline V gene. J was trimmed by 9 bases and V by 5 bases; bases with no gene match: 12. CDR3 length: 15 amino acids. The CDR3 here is CASSLPGLEVFEQFF. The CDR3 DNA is TGTGCCAGCAGCCTTCCGGGACTAGAAGTTTTTGAGCAGTTCTTC.

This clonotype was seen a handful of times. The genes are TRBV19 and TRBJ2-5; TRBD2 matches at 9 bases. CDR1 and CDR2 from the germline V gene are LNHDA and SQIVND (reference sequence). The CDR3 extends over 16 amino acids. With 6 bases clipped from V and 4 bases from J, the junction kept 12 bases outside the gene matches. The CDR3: CASRPSLAGWGETQYF. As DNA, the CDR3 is TGTGCCAGTAGACCTTCTCTAGCGGGATGGGGAGAGACCCAGTACTTC.

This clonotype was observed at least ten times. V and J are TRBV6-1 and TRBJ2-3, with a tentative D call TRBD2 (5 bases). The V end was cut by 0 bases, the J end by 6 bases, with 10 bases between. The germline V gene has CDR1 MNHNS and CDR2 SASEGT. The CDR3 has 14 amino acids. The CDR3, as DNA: TGTGCCAGCAGTGAAGCGCTCTCGGGGGATACGCAGTATTTT. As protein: CASSEALSGDTQYF.

The CDR3 DNA reads TGTGCCAGCAGCTTAGGGGGGACTCTGTACCAAGAGACCCAGTACTTC. Amino acids: CASSLGGTLYQETQYF. V and J are TRBV11-2 and TRBJ2-5, with D perhaps matching TRBD2 (6 bases). CDR1 and CDR2 from the germline V gene are SGHAT and FQNNGV. This CDR3 comprises 16 residues. V was shortened by 1 base and J by 0 bases, with 12 bases between the two germline ends.

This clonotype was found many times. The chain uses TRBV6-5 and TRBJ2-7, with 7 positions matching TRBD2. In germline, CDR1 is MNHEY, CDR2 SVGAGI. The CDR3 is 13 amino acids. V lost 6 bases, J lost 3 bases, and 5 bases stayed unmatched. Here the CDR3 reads CASRYRDYYEQYF. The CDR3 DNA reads TGTGCCAGCAGATACCGGGACTACTACGAGCAGTACTTC.

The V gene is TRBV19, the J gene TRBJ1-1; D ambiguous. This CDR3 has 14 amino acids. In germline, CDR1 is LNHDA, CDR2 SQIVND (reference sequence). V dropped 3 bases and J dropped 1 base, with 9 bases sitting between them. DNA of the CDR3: TGTGCCAGTAGTATTATTATGACGAACACTGAAGCTTTCTTT. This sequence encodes CASSIIMTNTEAFF.

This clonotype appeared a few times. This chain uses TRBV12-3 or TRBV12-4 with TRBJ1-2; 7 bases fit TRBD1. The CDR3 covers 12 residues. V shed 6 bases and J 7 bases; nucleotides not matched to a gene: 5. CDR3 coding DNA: TGTGCCAGCAGCGCAGGGGGGGGTGGCTACACCTTC. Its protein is CASSAGGGGYTF.

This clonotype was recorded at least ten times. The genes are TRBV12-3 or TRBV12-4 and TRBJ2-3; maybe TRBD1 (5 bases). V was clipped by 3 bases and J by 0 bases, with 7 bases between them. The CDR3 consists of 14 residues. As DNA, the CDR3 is TGTGCCAGCAGTTTGACAGCTAGCACAGATACGCAGTATTTT. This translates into CASSLTASTDTQYF.

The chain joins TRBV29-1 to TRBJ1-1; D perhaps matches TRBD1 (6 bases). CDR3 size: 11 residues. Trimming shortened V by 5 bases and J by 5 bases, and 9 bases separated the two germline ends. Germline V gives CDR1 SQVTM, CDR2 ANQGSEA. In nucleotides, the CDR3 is TGCAGCGTTAGGAGGGGGACTGAAGCTTTCTTT. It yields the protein CSVRRGTEAFF.

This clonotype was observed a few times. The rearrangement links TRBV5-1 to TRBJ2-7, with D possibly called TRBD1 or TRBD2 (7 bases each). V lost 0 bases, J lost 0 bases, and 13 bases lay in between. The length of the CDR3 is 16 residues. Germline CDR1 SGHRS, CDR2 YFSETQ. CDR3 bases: TGCGCCAGCAGCTTGGTTCAGGGGGAGGGCTCCTACGAGCAGTACTTC. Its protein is CASSLVQGEGSYEQYF. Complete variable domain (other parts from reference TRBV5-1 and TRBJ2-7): KAGVTQTPRYLIKTRGQQVTLSCSPISGHRSVSWYQQTPGQGLQFLFEYFSETQRNKGNFPGRFSGRQFSNSRSEMNVSTLELGDSALYLCASSLVQGEGSYEQYFGPGTRLTVT.

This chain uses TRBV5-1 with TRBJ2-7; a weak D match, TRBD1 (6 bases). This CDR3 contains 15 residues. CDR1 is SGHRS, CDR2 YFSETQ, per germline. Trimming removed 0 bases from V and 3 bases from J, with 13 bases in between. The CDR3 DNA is TGCGCCAGCAGCTTGGCCCCCGGACAGCTCTACGAGCAGTACTTC. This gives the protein CASSLAPGQLYEQYF.

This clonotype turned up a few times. The CDR3 DNA sequence: TGTGCCAGCAGTCAAAGCCGACAGGGACGAGGGGAGACAGATACGCAGTATTTT. This gives the protein CASSQSRQGRGETDTQYF. The gene calls are TRBV28 and TRBJ2-3, with TRBD1 matching over 7 bases. Losses at the gene ends were 5 bases for V and 3 bases for J; bases not matched to a gene: 17. The germline V gene has CDR1 MDHEN and CDR2 SYDVKM. The CDR3 runs to 18 residues.

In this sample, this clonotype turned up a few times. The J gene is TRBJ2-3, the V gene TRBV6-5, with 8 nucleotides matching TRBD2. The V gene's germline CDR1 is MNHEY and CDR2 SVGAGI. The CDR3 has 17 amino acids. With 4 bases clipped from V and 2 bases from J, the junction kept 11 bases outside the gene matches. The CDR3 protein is CASSWRGASGPTDTQYF. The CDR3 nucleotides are TGTGCCAGCAGTTGGCGTGGGGCTAGCGGGCCCACAGATACGCAGTATTTT.

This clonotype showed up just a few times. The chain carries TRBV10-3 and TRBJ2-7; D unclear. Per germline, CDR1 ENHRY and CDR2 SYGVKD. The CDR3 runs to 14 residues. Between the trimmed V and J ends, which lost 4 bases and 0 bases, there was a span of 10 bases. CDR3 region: CAISVAQSSYEQYF. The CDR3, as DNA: TGTGCCATCAGTGTTGCACAAAGCTCCTACGAGCAGTACTTC.